A single TCR beta chain is shown here with its context. Its antigen is unknown. Profiled with immunoSEQ multiplex PCR; TCRdb holds only in-frame clones, not every one. The profile covers about 64,000 clones, with about 88% appearing a single time and under 0.75% taken by the ten largest. These data originate in a study of OX40 agonist ivuxolimab in advanced cancers. Study-wide context: Earlier treatment with anti-PD-1, anti-PD-L1 or anti-CTLA-4 was permitted, and 30% to 40% had received some. The study, taken as a whole, reports: Doses of 0.1 to 3.0 mg/kg were accompanied by clonal expansion of CD4+ and CD8+ blood T cells by week 6.

The V gene's germline CDR1 is SGHVS and CDR2 FQNEAQ. The CDR3 sequence is 15 residues long. This TCR was recovered from an adult with an advanced solid tumor such as melanoma, head and neck, liver or kidney cancer. The sample in question was CD4+ or CD8+ T cells sorted from blood, obtained in a trial of the OX40 agonist ivuxolimab. The chain uses TRBV7-8 and TRBJ2-5, with D perhaps matching TRBD2 (6 bases). The J call is doubtful: the DNA matches TRBJ2-7 better. The CDR3 reads CASSPGTWQSYEQYF. The DNA for the CDR3 is TGTGCCAGCAGCCCGGGGACTTGGCAATCCTACGAGCAGTACTTC.